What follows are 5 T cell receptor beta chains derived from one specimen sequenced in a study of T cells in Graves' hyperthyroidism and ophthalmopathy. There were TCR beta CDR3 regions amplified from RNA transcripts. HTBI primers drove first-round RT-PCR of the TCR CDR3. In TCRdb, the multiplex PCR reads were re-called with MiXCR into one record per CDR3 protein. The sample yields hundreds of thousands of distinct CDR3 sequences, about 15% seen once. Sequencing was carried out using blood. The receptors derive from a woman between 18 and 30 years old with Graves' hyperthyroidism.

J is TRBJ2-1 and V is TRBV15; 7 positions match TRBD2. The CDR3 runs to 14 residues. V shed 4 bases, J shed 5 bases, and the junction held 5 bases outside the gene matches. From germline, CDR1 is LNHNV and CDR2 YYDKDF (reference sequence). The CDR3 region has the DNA TGTGCCACCAGCACGGGGGGAGCCCACAATGAGCAGTTCTTC. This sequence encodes CATSTGGAHNEQFF.

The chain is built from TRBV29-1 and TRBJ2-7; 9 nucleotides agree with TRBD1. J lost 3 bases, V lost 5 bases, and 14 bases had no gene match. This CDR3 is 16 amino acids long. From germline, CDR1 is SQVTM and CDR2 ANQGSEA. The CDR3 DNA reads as TGCAGCGTTTGCAGCCCCCGGGACAGGGCGTGCTACGAGCAGTACTTC. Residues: CSVCSPRDRACYEQYF.

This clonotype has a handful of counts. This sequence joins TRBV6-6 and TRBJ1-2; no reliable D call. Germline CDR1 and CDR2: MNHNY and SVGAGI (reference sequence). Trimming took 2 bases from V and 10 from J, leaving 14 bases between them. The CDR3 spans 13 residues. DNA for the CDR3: TGTGCCAGCAGTTACCGGAATTTAGAGGACTACACCTTC. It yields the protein CASSYRNLEDYTF.

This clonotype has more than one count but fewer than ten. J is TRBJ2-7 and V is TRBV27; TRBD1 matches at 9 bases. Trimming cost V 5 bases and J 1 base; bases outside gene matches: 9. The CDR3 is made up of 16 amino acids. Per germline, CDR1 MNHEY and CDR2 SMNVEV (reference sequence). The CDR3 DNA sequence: TGTGCCAGCAGTCCATGGACAGGGGAGGGGTCCTACGAGCAGTACTTC. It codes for CASSPWTGEGSYEQYF.

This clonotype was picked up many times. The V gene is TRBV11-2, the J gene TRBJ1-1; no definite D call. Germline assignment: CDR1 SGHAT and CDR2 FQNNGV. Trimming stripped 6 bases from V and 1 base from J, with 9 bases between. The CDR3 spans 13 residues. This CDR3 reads CASRPDQNTEAFF. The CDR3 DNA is TGTGCCAGCAGACCCGATCAGAACACTGAAGCTTTCTTT.